These 10 T cell receptor beta chains were sequenced from one sample in a study of blood T cell repertoires in COVID-19. Profiling relied on immunoSEQ multiplex PCR, and the TCRdb table lists in-frame clones only, not all of them. The sample shows around 170,000 clones, roughly four fifths of them seen only once. The sample was peripheral blood. Source of these receptors: a woman aged 40-49 years with acute or convalescent COVID-19.

This clone has a handful of counts. The V call is TRBV19, the J call TRBJ2-1; 7 bases align to TRBD2. Germline lookup yields CDR1 LNHDA and CDR2 SQIVND (reference sequence). V lost 3 bases, J lost 4 bases, and 9 bases stayed unmatched. The CDR3 consists of 16 residues. The DNA for the CDR3 is TGTGCCAGTAGTATGGATGGTGAGCGGGAATACAATGAGCAGTTCTTC. Translating gives CASSMDGEREYNEQFF.

V usage is TRBV30 and J usage is TRBJ1-1; possibly TRBD1 for D (5 bases). The CDR3 is made up of 12 amino acids. Germline loops: CDR1 GTSNPN, CDR2 SVGIG (reference sequence). Trimming cost V 0 bases and J 7 bases, with 9 bases left between them. This chain's CDR3 is CAWSVKGDEAFF. CDR3 nucleotides: TGTGCCTGGAGTGTTAAAGGGGATGAAGCTTTCTTT.

The chain is built from TRBV6-5 and TRBJ2-5; TRBD2 might be the D (5 bases). The V end lost 5 bases, the J end lost 9 bases, and 16 bases lay between the germline ends. Germline assignment: CDR1 MNHEY and CDR2 SVGAGI. The CDR3 runs 13 residues. The CDR3 nucleotides read TGTGCCAGCAGTACGGGCGGACCGCGGGCCCAGTACTTC. It is translated as CASSTGGPRAQYF.

This chain connects TRBV25-1 to TRBJ1-4; no reliable D call. The V gene lost 6 bases and the J gene lost 1 base, with 9 bases spanning the gap. Looked up from germline, CDR1 is MGHDK and CDR2 is SYGVNS. The CDR3 covers 14 residues. CDR3 protein: CASSRRETNEKLFF. The DNA for the CDR3 is TGTGCCAGCAGCCGACGGGAAACTAATGAAAAACTGTTTTTT.

The chain recombines TRBV28 with TRBJ1-5, with D perhaps TRBD1 (5 bases). The CDR3 sequence is 13 residues long. Germline V lookup: CDR1 MDHEN, CDR2 SYDVKM. Trimming removed 8 bases at V and 4 bases at J, with 12 bases between. The CDR3 nucleotides read TGTGCCAGCGGCGCGGGGCAAAATCAGCCCCAGCATTTT. As protein: CASGAGQNQPQHF.

The J gene is TRBJ2-7, the V gene TRBV5-1, with 7 bases matching TRBD1. The CDR3 runs to 13 residues. V lost 0 bases, J lost 7 bases, and 4 bases stayed unmatched. Germline assignment: CDR1 SGHRS and CDR2 YFSETQ. The CDR3 nucleotides are TGCGCCAGCAGCTTGGCCGGGACAGTAGAGCAGTACTTC. Amino acid sequence: CASSLAGTVEQYF. Together with reference TRBV5-1 and TRBJ2-7, the CDR3 gives the full variable domain: KAGVTQTPRYLIKTRGQQVTLSCSPISGHRSVSWYQQTPGQGLQFLFEYFSETQRNKGNFPGRFSGRQFSNSRSEMNVSTLELGDSALYLCASSLAGTVEQYFGPGTRLTVT.

V usage is TRBV29-1 and J usage is TRBJ1-5, with a weak D call TRBD1 (5 bases). The CDR3 has 13 amino acids. Germline V gene lookup returns CDR1 SQVTM and CDR2 ANQGSEA. Trimming removed 4 bases at V and 4 bases at J, with 11 bases between. The CDR3 spells CSVGWDWNQPQHF. The CDR3 nucleotides are TGCAGCGTTGGCTGGGACTGGAATCAGCCCCAGCATTTT.

The chain joins TRBV29-1 to TRBJ1-2; no clear D gene. The CDR3 extends over 13 amino acids. Trimming cost V 3 bases and J 2 bases, with 10 bases left between them. Germline lookup yields CDR1 SQVTM and CDR2 ANQGSEA. The CDR3 sequence: CSVDRRGNYGYTF. CDR3 sequence (DNA): TGCAGCGTTGATAGGCGGGGAAACTATGGCTACACCTTC.

This clone showed up many times. The V call is TRBV30, the J call TRBJ1-4, with 10 positions matching TRBD1. Trimming cost V 4 bases and J 8 bases; bases outside gene matches: 4. Per the germline V gene, CDR1 is GTSNPN and CDR2 is SVGIG (reference sequence). This CDR3 has 13 amino acids. In nucleotides, the CDR3 is TGTGCCTGGACTGGGACAGGGGAGGAAAAACTGTTTTTT. It encodes CAWTGTGEEKLFF.

This clone was seen a single time. The chain uses TRBV9 and TRBJ2-1; 8 nucleotides align to TRBD2. The germline gives CDR1 SGDLS, CDR2 YYNGEE. This CDR3 is 16 amino acids long. With 0 bases clipped from V and 3 bases from J, the junction kept 5 bases outside the gene matches. CDR3 loop: CASSVGAGGHYNEQFF. CDR3 DNA: TGTGCCAGCAGCGTAGGGGCGGGGGGCCACTACAATGAGCAGTTCTTC.